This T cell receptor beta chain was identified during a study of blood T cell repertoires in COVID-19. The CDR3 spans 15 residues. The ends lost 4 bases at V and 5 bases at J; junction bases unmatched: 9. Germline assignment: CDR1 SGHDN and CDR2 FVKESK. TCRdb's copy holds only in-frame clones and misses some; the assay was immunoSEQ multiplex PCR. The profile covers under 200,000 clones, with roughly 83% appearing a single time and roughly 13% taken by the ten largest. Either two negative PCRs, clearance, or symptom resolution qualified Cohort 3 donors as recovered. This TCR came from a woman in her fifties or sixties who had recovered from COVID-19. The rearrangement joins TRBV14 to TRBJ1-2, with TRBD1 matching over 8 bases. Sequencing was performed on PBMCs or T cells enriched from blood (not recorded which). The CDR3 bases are TGTGCCAGCAGCCTGCTTCGACAGGGGAGATATGGCTACACCTTC. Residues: CASSLLRQGRYGYTF.